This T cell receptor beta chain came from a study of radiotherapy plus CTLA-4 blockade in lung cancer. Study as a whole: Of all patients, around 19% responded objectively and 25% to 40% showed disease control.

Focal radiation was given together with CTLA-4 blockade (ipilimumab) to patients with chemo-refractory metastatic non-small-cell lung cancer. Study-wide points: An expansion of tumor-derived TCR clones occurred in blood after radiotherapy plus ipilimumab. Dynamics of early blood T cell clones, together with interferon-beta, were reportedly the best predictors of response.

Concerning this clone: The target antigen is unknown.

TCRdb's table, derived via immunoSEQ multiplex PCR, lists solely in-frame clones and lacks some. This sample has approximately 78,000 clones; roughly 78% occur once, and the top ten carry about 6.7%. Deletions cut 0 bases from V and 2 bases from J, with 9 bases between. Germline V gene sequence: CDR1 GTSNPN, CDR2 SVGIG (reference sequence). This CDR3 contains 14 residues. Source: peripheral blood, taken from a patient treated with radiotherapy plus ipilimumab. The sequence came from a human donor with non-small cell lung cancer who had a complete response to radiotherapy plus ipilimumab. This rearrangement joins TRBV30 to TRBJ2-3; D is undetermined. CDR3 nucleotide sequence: TGTGCCTGGAGTGTGGGTCAGAACACAGATACGCAGTATTTT. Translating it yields CAWSVGQNTDTQYF.